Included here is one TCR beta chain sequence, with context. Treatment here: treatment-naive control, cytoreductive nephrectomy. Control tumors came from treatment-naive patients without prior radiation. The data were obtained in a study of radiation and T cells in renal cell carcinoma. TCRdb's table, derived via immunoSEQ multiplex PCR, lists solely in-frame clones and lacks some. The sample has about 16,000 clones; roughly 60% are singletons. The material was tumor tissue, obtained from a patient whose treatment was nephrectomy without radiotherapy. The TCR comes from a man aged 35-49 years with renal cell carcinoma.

As DNA, the CDR3 is TGTGCCAGCAGCCAAGGGGGTGCTGGGGATAGTCAAGCTTTCTTT. This gives the protein CASSQGGAGDSQAFF. The chain has TRBV4-2 and TRBJ1-1, with unresolved D. CDR3 length equals 15 residues. Trimming shortened V by 1 base and J by 9 bases, and 18 bases separated the two germline ends. Germline CDR1 and CDR2: LGHNA and YNFKEQ.